Shown below are 18 T cell receptor beta chains from a single sample sequenced in a study of T cell responses to AZD1222 COVID-19 vaccine. This table comes from immunoSEQ multiplex PCR, and its TCRdb copy is limited to in-frame clones, with some not included. The profile shows some 180,000 clones, almost 95% of them singletons. The input for sequencing was peripheral blood, taken on day 0 of AZD1222 vaccination. The receptors originated from an adult in good health.

The genes are TRBV5-5 and TRBJ2-7; TRBD2 matches at 9 bases. The germline CDR1 and CDR2 sequences are SGHKS and YYEKEE (reference sequence). CDR3 size: 15 residues. Trimming took 3 bases from V and 1 from J; bases not matched to a gene: 5. The CDR3, as DNA: TGTGCCAGCAGCTCGGGACTAGCCTCTTCCTACGAGCAGTACTTC. Translated: CASSSGLASSYEQYF. The full variable domain, completed using reference TRBV5-5 and TRBJ2-7, is DAGVTQSPTHLIKTRGQQVTLRCSPISGHKSVSWYQQVLGQGPQFIFQYYEKEERGRGNFPDRFSARQFPNYSSELNVNALLLGDSALYLCASSSGLASSYEQYFGPGTRLTVT.

The chain joins TRBV2 to TRBJ1-3; tentatively, D is TRBD1 (5 bases). The CDR3 extends over 13 amino acids. With 11 bases removed from V and 4 bases from J, the gap between germline ends came to 15 bases. The germline V gene encodes CDR1 SNHLY and CDR2 FYNNEI. The CDR3 protein is CAVYGATGNTIYF. The CDR3 DNA is TGTGCCGTCTACGGGGCGACCGGAAACACCATATATTTT.

This clone came up once. This chain joins TRBV5-6 and TRBJ2-4; 9 positions agree with TRBD1. V lost 3 bases to trimming and J lost 6 bases; unmatched junction nucleotides: 7. The CDR3 runs to 15 residues. Looked up from germline, CDR1 is SGHDT and CDR2 is YYEEEE. The CDR3 sequence: CASSSYRGLGNIQYF. As DNA, the CDR3 is TGTGCCAGCAGCTCTTACAGGGGGCTTGGAAACATTCAGTACTTC.

This sequence joins TRBV27 and TRBJ1-6; D perhaps matches TRBD1 (5 bases). The CDR3 is 14 amino acids. Germline-derived CDR1 and CDR2 are MNHEY and SMNVEV (reference sequence). Trimming left V 3 bases short and J 7 bases short, with 10 bases between. In nucleotides, the CDR3 is TGTGCCAGCAGTTTCGCAGGGACGAATTCACCCCTCCACTTT. Protein product: CASSFAGTNSPLHF.

The chain has TRBV4-3 and TRBJ2-1; D gene unclear. Germline loops: CDR1 LGHNA, CDR2 YSLEER. This CDR3 contains 13 residues. With 4 bases removed from V and 7 bases from J, the gap between germline ends came to 11 bases. CDR3 sequence (DNA): TGCGCCAGCAGCCCTCAAAATTCGAATGAGCAGTTCTTC. As protein: CASSPQNSNEQFF.

The V gene is TRBV9, the J gene TRBJ1-3; 7 bases fit TRBD1. This CDR3 has 16 residues. Germline assignment: CDR1 SGDLS and CDR2 YYNGEE. With V trimmed by 2 bases and J by 4 bases, 9 bases remained unmatched. The CDR3 reads CASSVTGEGTGNTIYF. In DNA form, the CDR3 reads TGTGCCAGCAGCGTTACAGGGGAAGGAACCGGAAACACCATATATTTT.

The chain uses TRBV5-1 and TRBJ1-4; TRBD1 matches at 9 bases. The CDR3 is 15 amino acids. The V segment lost 5 bases and the J segment 4 bases; nucleotides outside the gene matches: 6. Germline loops: CDR1 SGHRS, CDR2 YFSETQ. CDR3 sequence reads: CASRFRGQGNEKLFF. CDR3 nucleotide sequence: TGCGCCAGCAGATTCCGGGGACAGGGTAATGAAAAACTGTTTTTT. Combining the CDR3 with reference TRBV5-1 and TRBJ1-4 gives the whole variable domain KAGVTQTPRYLIKTRGQQVTLSCSPISGHRSVSWYQQTPGQGLQFLFEYFSETQRNKGNFPGRFSGRQFSNSRSEMNVSTLELGDSALYLCASRFRGQGNEKLFFGSGTQLSVL.

As to this clone: One junction end does not reproduce the germline sequence, and a read error may be involved. The chain couples TRBV6-2 or TRBV6-3 to TRBJ1-6; D is possibly TRBD1 (6 bases). The CDR3 sequence is 20 residues long. Germline assignment: CDR1 MNHEY and CDR2 SVGEGT. The CDR3 spells CASSHSGQPPWSSYNSPLHF. The CDR3, as DNA: TGTGCCAGCAGTCACTCTGGACAGCCTCCTTGGAGCTCCTATAATTCACCCCTCCACTTT.

The chain uses TRBV6-5 and TRBJ1-2; 9 positions match TRBD1. Germline lookup yields CDR1 MNHEY and CDR2 SVGAGI. This CDR3 has 14 residues. V was pared by 5 bases and J by 13 bases, with 14 bases of the junction left unmatched. As DNA, the CDR3 is TGTGCCAGCAGTACCGGGACAGGGTCTTTATTTTGCACCTTC. Its protein is CASSTGTGSLFCTF.

This clone appeared a single time. V is TRBV4-3 and J is TRBJ1-6, with no clear D. The germline V and J ends were trimmed by 0 bases and 1 base, with 19 bases remaining between them. CDR3 length equals 20 residues. Germline V gene lookup returns CDR1 LGHNA and CDR2 YSLEER. CDR3 sequence reads: CASSQDRITEGSSYNSPLHF. The CDR3 nucleotides read TGCGCCAGCAGCCAAGATAGAATTACGGAGGGATCGTCCTATAATTCACCCCTCCACTTT.

This clone was seen just once. The chain joins TRBV29-1 to TRBJ1-3, with D possibly matching TRBD1 (6 bases). The CDR3 sequence is 14 residues long. The ends were cut back, 4 bases at V and 2 bases at J, with 12 bases in the middle. Germline loops: CDR1 SQVTM, CDR2 ANQGSEA. The CDR3 reads CSVAPQGAGNTIYF. DNA of the CDR3: TGCAGCGTTGCCCCACAGGGCGCTGGAAACACCATATATTTT.

V gene TRBV7-6 combines with J gene TRBJ2-3; possibly TRBD2 for D (6 bases). The germline V gene encodes CDR1 SGHVS and CDR2 FNYEAQ. This CDR3 comprises 15 residues. V lost 1 base to trimming and J lost 6 bases, with 14 bases between them. The CDR3 DNA reads TGTGCCAGCAGCTTAGATGGCAGGGAGGTGGATACGCAGTATTTT. Its translation is CASSLDGREVDTQYF.

This clone was detected a few times. The CDR3 DNA reads as TGTGCCAGCAGTTACGAGGGAGTCTCGGATGGCTACACCTTC. Protein product: CASSYEGVSDGYTF. The chain combines TRBV6-5 with TRBJ1-2; D call uncertain. The CDR3 totals 14 residues. The ends were cut back, 2 bases at V and 6 bases at J, with 13 bases in the middle. Germline V lookup: CDR1 MNHEY, CDR2 SVGAGI.

The chain uses TRBV30 and TRBJ2-2, with 14 bases aligning to TRBD2. The CDR3 contains 16 residues. CDR1 GTSNPN and CDR2 SVGIG come from the germline V gene (reference sequence). V shed 7 bases, J shed 4 bases, and the junction held 8 bases outside the gene matches. The CDR3 protein is CALERGLAGGTGELFF. Here the CDR3 DNA reads TGTGCCTTGGAAAGAGGACTAGCGGGAGGCACCGGGGAGCTGTTTTTT.

The J gene is TRBJ2-7, the V gene TRBV14; tentatively, D is TRBD1 (5 bases). V was clipped by 1 base and J by 4 bases, with 17 bases between them. This CDR3 has 16 amino acids. The germline gives CDR1 SGHDN, CDR2 FVKESK. DNA of the CDR3: TGTGCCAGCAGCCAAGTTATTTGGGGCATGGGATACGAGCAGTACTTC. Protein sequence: CASSQVIWGMGYEQYF.

The rearrangement joins TRBV6-5 to TRBJ1-2, with D unresolved. There are 13 residues in the CDR3. The V and J ends lost 11 bases and 4 bases respectively, with 17 bases between them. CDR1 is MNHEY and CDR2 is SVGAGI in the germline V gene. The chain's CDR3 is CAAAGSSGYGYTF. The CDR3 DNA sequence: TGTGCCGCGGCGGGGTCCTCGGGCTATGGCTACACCTTC.

The rearrangement uses TRBV7-2 and TRBJ1-2; 9 bases line up with TRBD1. This CDR3 has 15 amino acids. The V gene's germline CDR1 is SGHTA and CDR2 FQGNSA. The V segment lost 7 bases and the J segment 4 bases; nucleotides outside the gene matches: 10. The CDR3 DNA is TGTGCCAGCAACCACGGGACAGGGCGCGGCTATGGCTACACCTTC. This gives the protein CASNHGTGRGYGYTF. Complete variable domain (other parts from reference TRBV7-2 and TRBJ1-2): GAGVSQSPSNKVTEKGKDVELRCDPISGHTALYWYRQSLGQGLEFLIYFQGNSAPDKSGLPSDRFSAERTGGSVSTLTIQRTQQEDSAVYLCASNHGTGRGYGYTFGSGTRLTVV.

The rearrangement joins TRBV4-1 to TRBJ1-2, with TRBD1 identical over 10 bases. V shed 5 bases and J 2 bases; nucleotides not matched to a gene: 5. The germline CDR1 and CDR2 sequences are MGHRA and YSYEKL. This CDR3 has 15 residues. CDR3 residues: CASSVPGQGNYGYTF. CDR3 coding DNA: TGCGCCAGCAGCGTTCCGGGACAGGGGAACTATGGCTACACCTTC.